Following are 5 T cell receptor beta chains from one sample sequenced in a study of early T cells in non-severe SARS-CoV-2 infection. TCRdb re-called the 5' RACE reads through MiXCR, storing one row per CDR3 protein. Of approximately 75,000 distinct CDR3 sequences in the sample, more than 14% were seen once. The sequencing here drew on whole blood, taken at baseline. The origin of the receptors is an adult who was a healthcare worker with PCR-confirmed SARS-CoV-2 infection or an uninfected control (not recorded which).

This clonotype was observed many times. The chain uses TRBV7-9 and TRBJ2-7; 7 nucleotides match TRBD2. The junction had 9 bases not matched to a gene; V was cut back by 4 bases and J by 3 bases. The germline gives CDR1 SEHNR, CDR2 FQNEAQ (reference sequence). This CDR3 is 15 amino acids long. The CDR3 region is CASSSGREVNYEQYF. The CDR3 DNA reads TGTGCCAGCAGCTCCGGACGGGAGGTGAACTACGAGCAGTACTTC. Looking up the rest from reference TRBV7-9 and TRBJ2-7 gives the full variable domain: DTGVSQNPRHKITKRGQNVTFRCDPISEHNRLYWYRQTLGQGPEFLTYFQNEAQLEKSRLLSDRFSAERPKGSFSTLEIQRTEQGDSAMYLCASSSGREVNYEQYFGPGTRLTVT.

This chain connects TRBV28 to TRBJ1-4; 8 bases line up with TRBD1. The trim removed 4 bases at V and 8 bases at J, leaving 18 bases unmatched. This CDR3 has 18 amino acids. CDR1 is MDHEN and CDR2 is SYDVKM in the germline V gene. CDR3 region: CASSSHANSGGMGEKLFF. CDR3 nucleotide sequence: TGTGCCAGCAGTTCCCACGCAAACTCAGGGGGCATGGGCGAAAAACTGTTTTTT.

The chain recombines TRBV18 with TRBJ2-1; D is unclear. V lost 6 bases, J lost 2 bases, and 8 bases lay in between. The CDR3 sequence is 13 residues long. Germline V gene sequence: CDR1 KGHSH, CDR2 LQKENI. Here the CDR3 reads CASSPDPYNEQFF. Here the CDR3 DNA reads TGTGCCAGCTCGCCCGACCCCTACAATGAGCAGTTCTTC.

This clonotype was found many times. This chain uses TRBV6-6 with TRBJ1-3; weak D call: TRBD1 (5 bases). The CDR3 covers 11 residues. Germline CDR1 reads MNHNY; CDR2 reads SVGAGI (reference sequence). Trimming pared 9 bases from V and 4 bases from J, leaving 7 bases between. CDR3 region: CASRQGNTIYF. The CDR3 nucleotides are TGTGCCAGTAGACAGGGAAACACCATATATTTT.

The sample holds a few counts of this clonotype. The gene calls are TRBV6-5 and TRBJ2-3; 8 nucleotides agree with TRBD1. There are 13 residues in the CDR3. The V segment lost 6 bases and the J segment 6 bases; nucleotides outside the gene matches: 5. Germline-derived CDR1 and CDR2 are MNHEY and SVGAGI. The CDR3 DNA reads TGTGCCAGCAGAAATGACAGGGGTGATACGCAGTATTTT. This gives the protein CASRNDRGDTQYF.